The 19 T cell receptor beta chains in this list originate from one sample, sequenced in a study of cytomegalovirus exposure and HLA in healthy donors. Primers for the PCR totalled 60 Vbeta and 13 Jbeta. Profiled with immunoSEQ multiplex PCR; TCRdb holds only in-frame clones, not every one. The data hold about 110,000 clones, with around 80% observed a single time. The sequencing sample was made of PBMCs. The receptors stem from a man aged 25 to 45 in good health and CMV-seropositive.

The chain combines TRBV5-4 with TRBJ1-2, with 7 bases identical to TRBD1. Germline V gene lookup returns CDR1 SGHNT and CDR2 YYREEE (reference sequence). CDR3 length equals 15 residues. The junction had 8 bases not matched to a gene; V was cut back by 3 bases and J by 3 bases. As DNA, the CDR3 is TGTGCCAGCAGCTGGGACAGCCTGGAGGACTATGGCTACACCTTC. It yields the protein CASSWDSLEDYGYTF.

This sequence joins TRBV19 and TRBJ2-2; 7 bases align to TRBD1. This CDR3 spans 14 amino acids. Germline loops: CDR1 LNHDA, CDR2 SQIVND (reference sequence). Trimming cost V 8 bases and J 1 base; bases outside gene matches: 4. In DNA form, the CDR3 reads TGTGCCAGTGCCTACAGGGGGAACACCGGGGAGCTGTTTTTT. It encodes CASAYRGNTGELFF.

The gene calls are TRBV28 and TRBJ1-2; 10 nucleotides match TRBD1. J lost 4 bases, V lost 4 bases, and 6 bases had no gene match. This CDR3 region has 15 residues. Germline V lookup: CDR1 MDHEN, CDR2 SYDVKM. DNA for the CDR3: TGTGCCAGCAGTTCATCGACAGGGGGCATCTATGGCTACACCTTC. Its translation: CASSSSTGGIYGYTF.

This clone is a singleton in its sample. The CDR3 protein is CASSPTQENTEAFF. The CDR3 nucleotides read TGTGCCAGCAGTCCCACACAGGAGAACACTGAAGCTTTCTTT. The chain is built from TRBV6-1 and TRBJ1-1; D is perhaps TRBD1 (5 bases). Trimming cost V 5 bases and J 1 base, with 11 bases left between them. CDR3 length: 14 residues. The germline gives CDR1 MNHNS, CDR2 SASEGT.

This chain connects TRBV7-9 to TRBJ1-2, with D possibly being TRBD1 (6 bases). CDR3 size: 13 residues. V lost 1 base and J 3 bases, leaving 6 bases between the germline ends. The germline V gene encodes CDR1 SEHNR and CDR2 FQNEAQ (reference sequence). CDR3 sequence: CASSLGQDYGYTF. The CDR3 bases are TGTGCCAGCAGCTTAGGACAGGACTATGGCTACACCTTC.

V and J are TRBV27 and TRBJ1-3; D is undetermined. There are 13 residues in the CDR3. The germline gives CDR1 MNHEY, CDR2 SMNVEV (reference sequence). Trimming took 5 bases from V and 2 from J, leaving 7 bases between them. For the CDR3, the DNA is TGTGCCAGCAGTCCCACAGCTGGAAACACCATATATTTT. Its translation is CASSPTAGNTIYF.

V and J are TRBV9 and TRBJ2-4, with 7 bases that match TRBD2. The germline V gene encodes CDR1 SGDLS and CDR2 YYNGEE. Trimming at V came to 4 bases and at J to 0 bases, leaving 7 bases not matched to a gene. The CDR3 spans 16 residues. In nucleotides, the CDR3 is TGTGCCAGCAGCAAGGGAGGGGCCCTAGCCAAAAACATTCAGTACTTC. Translation gives CASSKGGALAKNIQYF.

This clone was counted between two and nine times. The chain employs TRBV5-1 and TRBJ1-3; perhaps TRBD1 as D (5 bases). Deletions cut 4 bases from V and 4 bases from J, with 9 bases between. This CDR3 has 13 residues. From germline, CDR1 is SGHRS and CDR2 YFSETQ. CDR3 DNA: TGCGCCAGCAGCGTGGACACCGGAAACACCATATATTTT. It encodes CASSVDTGNTIYF.

The chain couples TRBV2 to TRBJ2-1; 8 bases fit TRBD2. Germline V gene sequence: CDR1 SNHLY, CDR2 FYNNEI. The trim removed 6 bases at V and 8 bases at J, leaving 6 bases unmatched. The CDR3 runs to 13 residues. The CDR3 sequence is CASSQGLAYEQFF. CDR3 in DNA: TGTGCCAGCAGCCAAGGACTAGCCTATGAGCAGTTCTTC.

The chain is built from TRBV6-5 and TRBJ1-4; 9 bases are shared with TRBD1. The germline V gene encodes CDR1 MNHEY and CDR2 SVGAGI. The V gene end was trimmed by 5 bases and the J gene end by 8 bases; junction bases not matched to a gene: 6. CDR3 length equals 14 residues. The CDR3 loop reads CASSGQGRYEKLFF. In DNA form, the CDR3 reads TGTGCCAGCAGTGGACAGGGGAGATACGAAAAACTGTTTTTT.

The V call is TRBV28, the J call TRBJ1-2, with D possibly matching TRBD1 (5 bases). This CDR3 contains 16 residues. Per germline, CDR1 MDHEN and CDR2 SYDVKM. V shed 4 bases and J shed 4 bases, with 19 bases lying between them. CDR3 amino acids: CASSSVGQGLVYGYTF. CDR3 nucleotides: TGTGCCAGCAGTTCCGTGGGTCAGGGCCTCGTCTATGGCTACACCTTC.

The genes are TRBV6-1 and TRBJ2-5; D gene ambiguous. CDR1 and CDR2 (germline): MNHNS, SASEGT. V was pared by 1 base and J by 7 bases, with 13 bases between. The CDR3 covers 14 residues. The CDR3: CASSEVQTPRTQYF. DNA of the CDR3: TGTGCCAGCAGTGAAGTTCAGACTCCAAGGACCCAGTACTTC.

This chain connects TRBV6-5 to TRBJ2-7; 10 bases agree with TRBD1. J gave up 7 bases and V 4 bases, and 4 bases lay outside the gene matches. The CDR3 loop spans 13 amino acids. Germline V gives CDR1 MNHEY, CDR2 SVGAGI. CDR3 amino acids: CASSSGTGVEQYF. CDR3 sequence (DNA): TGTGCCAGCAGTTCCGGGACAGGGGTAGAGCAGTACTTC.

The rearrangement joins TRBV11-2 to TRBJ1-3; D call uncertain. From germline, CDR1 is SGHAT and CDR2 FQNNGV. The CDR3 has 15 amino acids. Trimming removed 2 bases from V and 1 base from J, with 9 bases in between. The CDR3 spells CASSLKAFSGNTIYF. CDR3 nucleotides: TGTGCCAGCAGCTTAAAAGCGTTTTCTGGAAACACCATATATTTT.

The chain is built from TRBV20-1 and TRBJ2-3, with no clear D. With 5 bases removed from V and 4 bases from J, the gap between germline ends came to 7 bases. CDR3 length equals 11 residues. Germline V gene data show CDR1 as DFQATT and CDR2 as SNEGSKA (reference sequence). The CDR3 nucleotides are TGCAGTGCTCTAAGATCAGATACGCAGTATTTT. Translated, it gives CSALRSDTQYF.

The chain joins TRBV30 to TRBJ1-1, with D hard to call. The V and J ends lost 1 base and 0 bases respectively, with 9 bases between them. This CDR3 is built from 14 residues. CDR1 and CDR2 from the germline V gene are GTSNPN and SVGIG (reference sequence). CDR3 region: CAWSAGVMNTEAFF. The CDR3 DNA follows: TGTGCCTGGAGTGCCGGGGTCATGAACACTGAAGCTTTCTTT.

A note on this clone: Other DNA sequences within the sample encode an identical CDR3. This chain connects TRBV5-1 to TRBJ2-3; a weak D match, TRBD2 (5 bases). CDR1 is SGHRS and CDR2 is YFSETQ in the germline V gene. Trimming stripped 4 bases from V and 2 bases from J, with 11 bases between. The CDR3 runs to 14 residues. The CDR3 DNA reads as TGCGCCAGCAGCCGGACGGGGATCACAGATACGCAGTATTTT. It encodes CASSRTGITDTQYF. Combining the CDR3 with reference TRBV5-1 and TRBJ2-3 gives the whole variable domain KAGVTQTPRYLIKTRGQQVTLSCSPISGHRSVSWYQQTPGQGLQFLFEYFSETQRNKGNFPGRFSGRQFSNSRSEMNVSTLELGDSALYLCASSRTGITDTQYFGPGTRLTVL.

This chain joins TRBV7-9 and TRBJ1-1; 7 bases match TRBD1. The junction had 12 bases not matched to a gene; V was cut back by 4 bases and J by 1 base. The V gene's germline CDR1 is SEHNR and CDR2 FQNEAQ (reference sequence). There are 17 residues in the CDR3. CDR3 DNA sequence: TGTGCCAGCAGCTACCCGGGACAGATCCTCTCGAACACTGAAGCTTTCTTT. It encodes CASSYPGQILSNTEAFF.

This clone was counted between two and nine times. The genes are TRBV4-1 and TRBJ2-3; the match to TRBD2 covers 14 bases. This CDR3 spans 18 amino acids. Germline CDR1 and CDR2: MGHRA and YSYEKL. The trim removed 3 bases at V and 6 bases at J, leaving 11 bases unmatched. The CDR3 nucleotides are TGCGCCAGCAGCCATGTCCCGGGACTAGCGGGGGCTGGGGATACGCAGTATTTT. Translated: CASSHVPGLAGAGDTQYF.